This TCR beta chain was profiled in a study of shared clonotypes between healthy human individuals. Turning to this clone: Other DNA sequences in the same sample also yield this CDR3.

Measured with immunoSEQ multiplex PCR; TCRdb has only the in-frame clones, and not every one. The sample carries about 2,100,000 clones, about 92% recorded once. CD8 cells classed as naive were CD45RO-negative and positively selected for CCR7, excluding terminally differentiated effector memory CD45RA+ cells. The origin of this receptor is a man between 18 and 29 years old in good health. Some clones in this sample may be carry-over from other donors' samples. The sequencing input was naive CD8+ T cells from PBMCs.

The CDR3 DNA follows: TGTGCCAGTAGTATAGTCGGAGAGTTAGAGACCCAGTACTTC. Its protein product is CASSIVGELETQYF. The rearrangement joins TRBV19 to TRBJ2-5; D remains ambiguous. CDR3 length: 14 amino acids. V was trimmed by 1 base and J by 4 bases, leaving 10 bases between them. Per germline, CDR1 LNHDA and CDR2 SQIVND (reference sequence). The full variable domain, in which reference TRBV19 and TRBJ2-5 provide the parts outside the CDR3, is DGGITQSPKYLFRKEGQNVTLSCEQNLNHDAMYWYRQDPGQGLRLIYYSQIVNDFQKGDIAEGYSVSREKKESFPLTVTSAQKNPTAFYLCASSIVGELETQYFGPGTRLLVL.